A selection of T cell receptor beta chains follows, all from one sample in a study of T cells after yellow fever vaccination. TCRdb called the 5' RACE reads again in MiXCR, with one record for every CDR3 protein. Among around 72,000 distinct CDR3 sequences listed, around 7.9% were seen once. The material was CD8+ T cells sorted from PBMCs, obtained more than 8 days after the first yellow fever vaccination. The receptors derive from a young man who received the YFV17D yellow fever vaccine. CDR3s include the opening cysteine and the closing phenylalanine or tryptophan. The D gene is left open where the match is weak. Clone size is stated in some rows and not others, as once, few, many or a class when expanded.

v_call,j_call,cdr3_length,d_call,clone_size,cdr3_nt,cdr3_aa
TRBV6-1,TRBJ2-7,15,.,many,TGTGCCAGCAGTGAAGCGCGACTCTACTCCTACGAGCAGTACTTC,CASSEARLYSYEQYF
TRBV13,TRBJ2-3,15,TRBD2,few,TGTGCCAGCAGCCTCCGGGGGGGAGAGACAGATACGCAGTATTTT,CASSLRGGETDTQYF
TRBV6-5,TRBJ2-7,12,.,many,TGTGCCAGCAGTTACTCGACGGGGGAGCAGTACTTC,CASSYSTGEQYF
TRBV7-7,TRBJ2-1,15,TRBD1,many,TGTGCTAGCAGCTCTTGGGGGACAGGGGGCGATGAGCAGTTCTTC,CASSSWGTGGDEQFF
TRBV10-3,TRBJ2-1,11,TRBD1,many,TGTGCCATCAGGGACAGGGATGAGCAGTTCTTC,CAIRDRDEQFF
TRBV15,TRBJ2-1,15,.,many,TGTGCCACCAGCAGAGGGGACGGGGGGCTCAATGAGCAGTTCTTC,CATSRGDGGLNEQFF
TRBV19,TRBJ2-7,15,.,few,TGTGCCAGTAGTATTGGGACGACGGGACTCGGTGAGCAGTACTTC,CASSIGTTGLGEQYF
TRBV28,TRBJ2-3,13,.,many,TGTGCCAGCAGTTTAGGGGACCCTGATACGCAGTATTTT,CASSLGDPDTQYF
TRBV7-9,TRBJ1-2,15,.,.,TGTGCCAGCAGCCGCCTAGTGGGAAGCAACTATGGCTACACCTTC,CASSRLVGSNYGYTF
TRBV4-2,TRBJ1-1,15,.,few,TGTGCCAGCAGCCAATGGCAGGGATGGGACACTGAAGCTTTCTTT,CASSQWQGWDTEAFF
TRBV12-3/TRBV12-4,TRBJ2-7,13,TRBD2,many,TGTGCCAGCAGTTATGGGGGGGAATACGAGCAGTACTTC,CASSYGGEYEQYF
TRBV6-2/TRBV6-3,TRBJ1-3,15,.,few,TGTGCCAGCAGCGAACTTGAGGACTCTGGAAACACCATATATTTT,CASSELEDSGNTIYF
TRBV12-3/TRBV12-4,TRBJ2-2,16,.,many,TGTGCCAGCAGTTTAAGTGTGCACGCGAACACCGGGGAGCTGTTTTTT,CASSLSVHANTGELFF
TRBV20-1,TRBJ2-3,16,TRBD1,many,TGCAGTGCTAGAGCCCGGGACAGGGGCGCGGCAGATACGCAGTATTTT,CSARARDRGAADTQYF
TRBV3-1,TRBJ2-6,16,.,many,TGTGCCAGCAGCCAAGGGTTGGCGGGAGGGGCCAACGTCCTGACTTTC,CASSQGLAGGANVLTF
TRBV5-5,TRBJ2-1,16,TRBD2,many,TGTGCCAGCAGCTTGGGACTAGCGGGGGGGCCTGGTGAGCAGTTCTTC,CASSLGLAGGPGEQFF
TRBV29-1,TRBJ2-5,14,TRBD1,many,TGCAGCGTAGCCCGGGACAGCAGAATAGAGACCCAGTACTTC,CSVARDSRIETQYF
TRBV7-9,TRBJ2-7,13,TRBD1,many,TGTGCCAGCAGCCCAGGGGGCATGGACGAGCAGTACTTC,CASSPGGMDEQYF
TRBV4-3,TRBJ2-3,17,.,medium-sized,TGCGCCAGCAGCCAAGATATAGGGACTTCAAGCACAGATACGCAGTATTTT,CASSQDIGTSSTDTQYF
TRBV7-9,TRBJ1-3,17,TRBD1,many,TGTGCCAGCAGCCACACCCCGGACAGGGCCTCTGGAAACACCATATATTTT,CASSHTPDRASGNTIYF
TRBV29-1,TRBJ2-1,14,.,.,TGCAGCGTTGAGGGGAGTGATACCTACAATGAGCAGTTCTTC,CSVEGSDTYNEQFF
TRBV29-1,TRBJ1-5,13,TRBD1,few,TGCAGCGTACAGGGGGGTGGCAATCAGCCCCAGCATTTT,CSVQGGGNQPQHF
TRBV12-5,TRBJ1-1,14,.,many,TGTGCTAGTGGTTTCACCATGGAGTGGACTGAAGCTTTCTTT,CASGFTMEWTEAFF
TRBV6-5,TRBJ2-7,15,TRBD2,.,TGTGCCAGCAGTCTAGGTAGCGGGGGGGGCTACGAGCAGTACTTC,CASSLGSGGGYEQYF
TRBV7-9,TRBJ2-5,13,TRBD1,.,TGTGCCAGCAGCCCGACAGGGGTCCAGACCCAGTACTTC,CASSPTGVQTQYF
TRBV7-9,TRBJ1-6,13,TRBD1,.,TGTGCCAGCAGCTCTACAGGGGAATGGACCCTCCACTTT,CASSSTGEWTLHF
TRBV10-3,TRBJ2-5,15,.,many,TGTGCCATCAGTGAGCCGAGGTATCGCCAAGAGACCCAGTACTTC,CAISEPRYRQETQYF
TRBV20-1,TRBJ2-3,13,.,medium-sized,TGCAGTGCCGACGAACGAGGAACAGATACGCAGTATTTT,CSADERGTDTQYF
TRBV7-9,TRBJ1-5,12,.,.,TGTGCCAGCAGCTTAGGGCGCCAGCCCCAGCATTTT,CASSLGRQPQHF
TRBV4-2,TRBJ2-1,15,.,many,TGTGCCAGCAGCCAAGACGCCTTGGGCGTCGGTGAGCAGTTCTTC,CASSQDALGVGEQFF
TRBV12-3/TRBV12-4,TRBJ1-3,14,.,.,TGTGCCAGCAGTTTAGGAAGCTCTGGAAACACCATATATTTT,CASSLGSSGNTIYF
TRBV5-1,TRBJ2-1,18,TRBD2,.,TGCGCCAGCAGCTTGGCCCTAGCGGGGTCTAGCTCCTACAATGAGCAGTTCTTC,CASSLALAGSSSYNEQFF
TRBV19,TRBJ1-5,13,.,few,TGTGCCAGTAGTGCTGACAGTTATCAGCCCCAGCATTTT,CASSADSYQPQHF
TRBV4-1,TRBJ2-5,15,TRBD1,few,TGCGCCAGCAGCCCCCGGGACAGGGAAAAAGAGACCCAGTACTTC,CASSPRDREKETQYF
TRBV13,TRBJ2-6,15,TRBD2,many,TGTGCCAGCAGCGCCCTGACTAGCGGGGCCAACGTCCTGACTTTC,CASSALTSGANVLTF
TRBV7-6,TRBJ1-2,16,.,many,TGTGCCAGCAGCTTAGCCCCGTGGGGGGCGGACTATGGCTACACCTTC,CASSLAPWGADYGYTF
TRBV6-1,TRBJ2-7,16,.,few,TGTGCCAGCAGTGAATTCGGGCAGGGGAATTCCTACGAGCAGTACTTC,CASSEFGQGNSYEQYF
TRBV5-4,TRBJ2-7,14,.,few,TGTGCCAGCAGCTTAGTTACGGCTTCCTACGAGCAGTACTTC,CASSLVTASYEQYF
TRBV6-5,TRBJ2-2,11,.,few,TGTGCCAGCACCTTCGGCGGGGAGCTGTTTTTT,CASTFGGELFF
TRBV4-1,TRBJ2-3,17,TRBD2,.,TGCGCCAGCAGCCAAGTTCTAGCGGGGGGGTTCACAGATACGCAGTATTTT,CASSQVLAGGFTDTQYF
TRBV4-1,TRBJ2-3,16,TRBD2,.,TGCGCCAGCAGCCCCACTAGCGGTACTAGCACAGATACGCAGTATTTT,CASSPTSGTSTDTQYF
TRBV7-2,TRBJ1-6,17,.,many,TGTGCCAGCAGCTTTGGTCGGGTGGGGAGCTATAATTCACCCCTCCACTTT,CASSFGRVGSYNSPLHF
TRBV7-8,TRBJ2-5,15,TRBD1,few,TGTGCCAGCAGCTTAGGCCCAGGGGGCGAAGAGACCCAGTACTTC,CASSLGPGGEETQYF
TRBV20-1,TRBJ1-1,15,TRBD1,few,TGCAGTGTCCGGGACAGGGGAGTAGAGGACACTGAAGCTTTCTTT,CSVRDRGVEDTEAFF
TRBV5-1,TRBJ1-2,14,.,many,TGCGCCAGCAGCTTGGACGACAGTCTATATGGCTACACCTTC,CASSLDDSLYGYTF
TRBV20-1,TRBJ2-5,15,.,many,TGCAGTGCTAGTTGGACTGGTGTTTCGGCCGAGACCCAGTACTTC,CSASWTGVSAETQYF
TRBV5-1,TRBJ2-1,15,TRBD2,many,TGCGCCAGCAGCTTCAGCGGGGGCCGCGGGAATGAGCAGTTCTTC,CASSFSGGRGNEQFF
TRBV3-1,TRBJ1-1,17,.,.,TGTGCCAGCAGCCAAGATTTACGAGGGGCTATGAACACTGAAGCTTTCTTT,CASSQDLRGAMNTEAFF
TRBV2,TRBJ2-7,13,.,many,TGTGCCAGCACCAGATCGGACGGCTACGAGCAGTACTTC,CASTRSDGYEQYF
TRBV9,TRBJ1-4,14,.,many,TGTGCCAGCAGCGGGGGTTACACTAATGAAAAACTGTTTTTT,CASSGGYTNEKLFF